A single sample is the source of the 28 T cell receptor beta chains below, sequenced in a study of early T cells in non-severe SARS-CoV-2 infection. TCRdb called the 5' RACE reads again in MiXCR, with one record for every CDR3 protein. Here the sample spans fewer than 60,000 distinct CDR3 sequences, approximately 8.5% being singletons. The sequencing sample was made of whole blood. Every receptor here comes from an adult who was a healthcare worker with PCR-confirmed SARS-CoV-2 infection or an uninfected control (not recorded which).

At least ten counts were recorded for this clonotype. CDR3 nucleotide sequence: TGTGCCTGGAGTGCCAACTCTGGAAACACCATATATTTT. Its protein product is CAWSANSGNTIYF. This rearrangement joins TRBV30 to TRBJ1-3; D not certain. This CDR3 contains 13 residues. V lost 1 base and J 0 bases, leaving 4 bases between the germline ends. Germline CDR1 GTSNPN, CDR2 SVGIG (reference sequence).

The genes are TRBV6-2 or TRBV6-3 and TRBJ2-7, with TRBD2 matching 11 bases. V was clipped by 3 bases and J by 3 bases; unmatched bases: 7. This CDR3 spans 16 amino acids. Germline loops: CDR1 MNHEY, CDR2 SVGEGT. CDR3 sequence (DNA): TGTGCCAGCAGTTATAGGGCTAGCGGGAGGCTCTACGAGCAGTACTTC. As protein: CASSYRASGRLYEQYF.

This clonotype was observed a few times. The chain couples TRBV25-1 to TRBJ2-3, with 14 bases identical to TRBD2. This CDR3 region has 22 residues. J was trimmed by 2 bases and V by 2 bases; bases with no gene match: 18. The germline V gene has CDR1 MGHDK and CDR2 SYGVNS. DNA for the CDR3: TGTGCCAGCAGTGAACCCTATCCCGGGACTAGCGGGAGCCCAACCTACACAGATACGCAGTATTTT. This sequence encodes CASSEPYPGTSGSPTYTDTQYF. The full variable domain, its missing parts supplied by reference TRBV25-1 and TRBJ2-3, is EADIYQTPRYLVIGTGKKITLECSQTMGHDKMYWYQQDPGMELHLIHYSYGVNSTEKGDLSSESTVSRIRTEHFPLTLESARPSHTSQYLCASSEPYPGTSGSPTYTDTQYFGPGTRLTVL.

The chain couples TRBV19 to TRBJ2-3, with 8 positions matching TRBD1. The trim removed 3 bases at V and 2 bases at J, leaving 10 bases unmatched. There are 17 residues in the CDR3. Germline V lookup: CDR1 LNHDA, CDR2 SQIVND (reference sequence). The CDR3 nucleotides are TGTGCCAGTAGTATGGTGGGACAGGATGTAGCCACAGATACGCAGTATTTT. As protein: CASSMVGQDVATDTQYF.

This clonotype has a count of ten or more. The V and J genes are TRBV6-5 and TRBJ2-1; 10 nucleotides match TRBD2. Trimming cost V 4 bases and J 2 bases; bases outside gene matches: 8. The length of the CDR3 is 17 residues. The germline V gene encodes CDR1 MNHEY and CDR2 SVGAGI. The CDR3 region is CASSSLRGLAAYNEQFF. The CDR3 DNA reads TGTGCCAGCAGTTCCCTGCGTGGACTAGCGGCCTACAATGAGCAGTTCTTC.

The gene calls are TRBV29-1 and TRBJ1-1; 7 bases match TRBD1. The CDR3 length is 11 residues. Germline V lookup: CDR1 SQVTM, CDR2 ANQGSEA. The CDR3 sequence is CSGGANTEAFF. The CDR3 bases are TGCTCAGGGGGAGCGAACACTGAAGCTTTCTTT.

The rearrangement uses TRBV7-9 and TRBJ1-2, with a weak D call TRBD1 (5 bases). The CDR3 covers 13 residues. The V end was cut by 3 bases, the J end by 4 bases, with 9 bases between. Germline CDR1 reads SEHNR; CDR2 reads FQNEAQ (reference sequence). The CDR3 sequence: CASSFDSSYGYTF. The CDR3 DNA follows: TGTGCCAGCAGCTTCGACAGCTCCTATGGCTACACCTTC.

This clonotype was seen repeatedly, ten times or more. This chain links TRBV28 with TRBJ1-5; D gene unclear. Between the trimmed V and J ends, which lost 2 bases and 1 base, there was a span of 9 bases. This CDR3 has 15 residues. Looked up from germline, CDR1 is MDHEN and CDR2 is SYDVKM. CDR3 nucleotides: TGTGCCAGCAGTTTAACAGATCGCAGCAATCAGCCCCAGCATTTT. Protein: CASSLTDRSNQPQHF.

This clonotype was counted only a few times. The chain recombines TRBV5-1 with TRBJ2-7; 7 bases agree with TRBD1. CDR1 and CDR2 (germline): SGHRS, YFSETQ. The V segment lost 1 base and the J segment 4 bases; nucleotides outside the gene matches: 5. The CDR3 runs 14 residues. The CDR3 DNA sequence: TGCGCCAGCAGCTTGACAGGGGCAGGGTACGAGCAGTACTTC. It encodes CASSLTGAGYEQYF.

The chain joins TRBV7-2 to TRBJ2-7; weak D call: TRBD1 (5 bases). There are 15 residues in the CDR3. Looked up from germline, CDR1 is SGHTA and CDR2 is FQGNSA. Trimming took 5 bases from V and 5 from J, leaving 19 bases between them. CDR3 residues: CASSPYTDTTNEQYF. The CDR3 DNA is TGTGCCAGCAGCCCCTATACGGACACGACCAACGAGCAGTACTTC.

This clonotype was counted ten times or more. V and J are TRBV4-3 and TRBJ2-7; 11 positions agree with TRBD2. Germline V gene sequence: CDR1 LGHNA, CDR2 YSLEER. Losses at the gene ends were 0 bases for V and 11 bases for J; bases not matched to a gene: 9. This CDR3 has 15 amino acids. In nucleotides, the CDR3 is TGCGCCAGCAGCCAAGATCGGGCTAGCGGGAGGATCGAGTACTTC. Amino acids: CASSQDRASGRIEYF.

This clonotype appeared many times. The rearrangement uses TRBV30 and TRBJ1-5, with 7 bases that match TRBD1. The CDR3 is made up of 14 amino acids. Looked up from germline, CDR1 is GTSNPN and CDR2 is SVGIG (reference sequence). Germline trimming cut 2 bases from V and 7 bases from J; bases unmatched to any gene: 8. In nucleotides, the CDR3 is TGTGCCTGGAGTAGGGGGCAGCCCCCCCAGCCCCAGCATTTT. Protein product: CAWSRGQPPQPQHF.

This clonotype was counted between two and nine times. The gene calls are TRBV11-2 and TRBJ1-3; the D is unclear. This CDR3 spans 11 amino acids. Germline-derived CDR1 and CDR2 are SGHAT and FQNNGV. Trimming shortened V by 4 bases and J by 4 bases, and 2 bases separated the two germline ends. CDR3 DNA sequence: TGTGCCAGCAGCTCCGGAAACACCATATATTTT. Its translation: CASSSGNTIYF.

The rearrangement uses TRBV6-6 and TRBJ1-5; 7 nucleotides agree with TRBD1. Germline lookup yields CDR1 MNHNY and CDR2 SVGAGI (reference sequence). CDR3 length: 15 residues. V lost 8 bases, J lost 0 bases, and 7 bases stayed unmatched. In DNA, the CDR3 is TGTGCCAGCGTTGTGGGACAGTATAGCAATCAGCCCCAGCATTTT. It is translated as CASVVGQYSNQPQHF.

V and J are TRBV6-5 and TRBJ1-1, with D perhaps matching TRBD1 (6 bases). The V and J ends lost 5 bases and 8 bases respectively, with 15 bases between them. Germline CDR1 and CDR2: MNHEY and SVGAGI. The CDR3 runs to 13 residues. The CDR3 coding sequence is TGTGCCAGCAGTGGGGACACAACCGCCGAAGCTTTCTTT. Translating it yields CASSGDTTAEAFF.

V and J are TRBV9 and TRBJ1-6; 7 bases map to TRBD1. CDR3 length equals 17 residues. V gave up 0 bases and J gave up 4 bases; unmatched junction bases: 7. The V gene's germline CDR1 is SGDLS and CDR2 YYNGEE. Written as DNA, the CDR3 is TGTGCCAGCAGCGTAGCCCGAGGGGGCGGTTATAATTCACCCCTCCACTTT. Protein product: CASSVARGGGYNSPLHF.

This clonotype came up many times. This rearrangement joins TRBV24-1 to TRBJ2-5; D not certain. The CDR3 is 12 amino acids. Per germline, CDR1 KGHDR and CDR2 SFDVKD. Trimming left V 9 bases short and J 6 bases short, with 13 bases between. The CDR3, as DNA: TGTGCCACCGCAGACACACCCAAGACCCAGTACTTC. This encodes CATADTPKTQYF.

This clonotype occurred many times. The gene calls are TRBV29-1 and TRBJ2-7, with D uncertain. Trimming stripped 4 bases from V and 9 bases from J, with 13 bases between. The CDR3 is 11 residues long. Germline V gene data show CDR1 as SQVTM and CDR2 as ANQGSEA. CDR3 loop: CSVGNRARQYF. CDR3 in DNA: TGCAGCGTTGGTAACCGGGCGAGGCAGTACTTC.

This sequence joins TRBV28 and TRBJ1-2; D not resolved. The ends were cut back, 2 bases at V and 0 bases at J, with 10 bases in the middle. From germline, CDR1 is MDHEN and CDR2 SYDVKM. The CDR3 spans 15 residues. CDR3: CASSLLPIANYGYTF. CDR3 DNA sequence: TGTGCCAGCAGTTTACTCCCAATTGCTAACTATGGCTACACCTTC.

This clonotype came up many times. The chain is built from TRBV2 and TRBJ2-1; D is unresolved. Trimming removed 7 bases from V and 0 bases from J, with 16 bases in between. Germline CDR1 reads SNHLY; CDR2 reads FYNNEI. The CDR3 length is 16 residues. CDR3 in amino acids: CASINRRGSSYNEQFF. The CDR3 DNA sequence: TGTGCCAGCATCAATAGACGAGGAAGCTCCTACAATGAGCAGTTCTTC.

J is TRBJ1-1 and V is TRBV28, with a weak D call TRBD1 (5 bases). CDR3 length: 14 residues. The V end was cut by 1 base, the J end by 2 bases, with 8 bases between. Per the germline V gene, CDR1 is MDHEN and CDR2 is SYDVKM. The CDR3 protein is CASSLYQGNTEAFF. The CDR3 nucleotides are TGTGCCAGCAGTTTATACCAGGGTAACACTGAAGCTTTCTTT. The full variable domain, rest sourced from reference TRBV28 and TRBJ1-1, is DVKVTQSSRYLVKRTGEKVFLECVQDMDHENMFWYRQDPGLGLRLIYFSYDVKMKEKGDIPEGYSVSREKKERFSLILESASTNQTSMYLCASSLYQGNTEAFFGQGTRLTVV.

This CDR3 is CASRIGTWELNEQYF. CDR3 nucleotides: TGTGCCAGCAGGATCGGGACCTGGGAGCTGAACGAGCAGTACTTC. The chain combines TRBV2 with TRBJ2-7, with D perhaps assigned TRBD1 or TRBD2 (5 bases each). CDR3 size: 15 residues. From germline, CDR1 is SNHLY and CDR2 FYNNEI. The ends were cut back, 6 bases at V and 5 bases at J, with 20 bases in the middle.

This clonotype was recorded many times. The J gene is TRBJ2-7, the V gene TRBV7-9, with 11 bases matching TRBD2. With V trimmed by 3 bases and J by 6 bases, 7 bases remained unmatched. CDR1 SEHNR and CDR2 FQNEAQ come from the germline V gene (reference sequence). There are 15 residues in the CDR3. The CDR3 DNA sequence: TGTGCCAGCAGCTTGACTAGCGGGATCTCGGTCGAGCAGTACTTC. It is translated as CASSLTSGISVEQYF.

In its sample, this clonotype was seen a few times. The CDR3 nucleotides read TGTGCCAGCAGTTACATTTCAATCGGGAACACCGGGGAGCTGTTTTTT. Residues: CASSYISIGNTGELFF. The genes are TRBV6-6 and TRBJ2-2; D gene uncertain. The CDR3 has 16 residues. In germline, CDR1 is MNHNY, CDR2 SVGAGI (reference sequence). Trimming removed 2 bases at V and 1 base at J, with 11 bases between.

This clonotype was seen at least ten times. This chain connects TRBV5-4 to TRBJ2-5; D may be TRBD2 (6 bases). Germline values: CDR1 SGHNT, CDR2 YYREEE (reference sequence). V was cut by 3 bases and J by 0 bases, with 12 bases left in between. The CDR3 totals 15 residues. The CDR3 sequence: CASSSIREYQETQYF. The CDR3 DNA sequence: TGTGCCAGCAGCTCAATCCGGGAGTACCAAGAGACCCAGTACTTC.

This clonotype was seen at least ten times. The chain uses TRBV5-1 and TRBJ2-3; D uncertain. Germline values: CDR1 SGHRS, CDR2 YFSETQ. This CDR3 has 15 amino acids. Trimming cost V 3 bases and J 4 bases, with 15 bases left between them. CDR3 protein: CASSWTEPRADTQYF. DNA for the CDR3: TGCGCCAGCAGCTGGACGGAACCCCGGGCAGATACGCAGTATTTT.

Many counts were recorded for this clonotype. The CDR3, as DNA: TGTGCCAGCAGTGAGCGTTTAACCGGGGAGCTGTTTTTT. This gives the protein CASSERLTGELFF. The rearrangement joins TRBV12-3 or TRBV12-4 to TRBJ2-2, with no clear D. The CDR3 is 13 residues long. V shed 5 bases and J shed 5 bases, with 9 bases lying between them.

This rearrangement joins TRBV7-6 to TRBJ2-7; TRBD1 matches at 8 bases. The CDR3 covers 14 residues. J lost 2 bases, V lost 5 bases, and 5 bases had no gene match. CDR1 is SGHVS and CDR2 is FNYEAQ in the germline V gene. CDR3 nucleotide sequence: TGTGCCAGCAGCCCCCGGGACAGGACCTACGAGCAGTACTTC. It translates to CASSPRDRTYEQYF.